This T cell receptor beta chain was identified in a study of CD8 T cells in ankylosing spondylitis. Trimming left V 6 bases short and J 0 bases short, with 16 bases between. This CDR3 spans 15 amino acids. Germline-derived CDR1 and CDR2 are SGHRS and YFSETQ. This clonotype was observed many times. Its antigen is still unknown. TCRdb reprocessed the 5' RACE reads with MiXCR, giving one entry per CDR3 protein. The data hold 200,000 to 250,000 distinct CDR3 sequences, with around 7.9% observed a single time. General study points: Made up of fewer than ten highly homologous variants, a TCR beta motif appeared characteristic of ankylosing spondylitis blood.

The sequenced material came from blood, either unsorted or a sorted T cell fraction (not recorded which). The V call is TRBV5-1, the J call TRBJ2-7; D gene ambiguous. The sequence came from a male donor with ankylosing spondylitis. The CDR3 nucleotides read TGCGCCAGCACCCTCGGCAGCGACATCTCCTACGAGCAGTACTTC. It yields the protein CASTLGSDISYEQYF.